Below, 32 T cell receptor beta chains from the same sample are listed, as sequenced in a study of T cell repertoires in aging, cancer and after chemotherapy. TRB rearrangements spanning V, D and J were amplified using mixed TRB-A/B primers. TCRdb re-called the multiplex PCR reads with MiXCR, one entry per CDR3 protein. The sample lists about 5,300 distinct CDR3 sequences, 25% to 35% occurring once. Peripheral blood genomic DNA, not sorted cells or RNA, was the template. Sequencing input: blood. The receptor source for this set is a human donor with a solid tumor.

The V and J genes are TRBV24-1 and TRBJ1-1, with 8 bases matching TRBD1. CDR1 and CDR2 (germline): KGHDR, SFDVKD. The CDR3 length is 12 residues. J was trimmed by 5 bases and V by 9 bases; bases with no gene match: 4. This chain's CDR3 is CATADRGTEAFF. The DNA for the CDR3 is TGTGCCACCGCCGACAGGGGAACTGAAGCTTTCTTT.

This clonotype was detected only a few times. The gene calls are TRBV4-3 and TRBJ2-7; 12 bases map to TRBD2. Germline V gives CDR1 LGHNA, CDR2 YSLEER. V dropped 4 bases and J dropped 2; count of bases not matched to a gene: 3. The CDR3 totals 15 residues. The CDR3, as DNA: TGCGCCAGCAGCCCAGGACTAGCGGGGCCCTACGAGCAGTACTTC. Amino acids: CASSPGLAGPYEQYF.

The chain joins TRBV11-1 to TRBJ2-5, with 10 positions matching TRBD2. J gave up 0 bases and V 6 bases, and 4 bases lay outside the gene matches. CDR3 length equals 15 residues. Germline CDR1 SGHAT, CDR2 FQDESV (reference sequence). CDR3 coding DNA: TGTGCCAGCAGTCTTGGACTAGCGGACCAAGAGACCCAGTACTTC. Amino acids: CASSLGLADQETQYF.

This clonotype counts as medium-sized. The V and J genes are TRBV19 and TRBJ1-2; no clear D gene. The CDR3 is 16 residues long. Germline V gives CDR1 LNHDA, CDR2 SQIVND (reference sequence). The V end was cut by 6 bases, the J end by 4 bases, with 21 bases between. CDR3 protein: CASRGPTLTDRYGYTF. The CDR3, as DNA: TGTGCCAGTAGGGGCCCCACCCTGACGGATCGCTATGGCTACACCTTC.

This clonotype is medium-sized by share. This chain connects TRBV27 to TRBJ1-6; 7 bases align to TRBD1. Germline V gives CDR1 MNHEY, CDR2 SMNVEV (reference sequence). The CDR3 has 17 residues. With 4 bases clipped from V and 5 bases from J, the junction kept 11 bases outside the gene matches. The CDR3 sequence is CASSYLIGDRNNSPLHF. The CDR3 bases are TGTGCCAGCAGTTACCTCATAGGGGACAGAAATAATTCACCCCTCCACTTT.

The rearrangement joins TRBV24-1 to TRBJ1-1, with 9 bases matching TRBD1. CDR3 size: 13 residues. V gave up 3 bases and J gave up 11 bases; unmatched junction bases: 6. Germline-derived CDR1 and CDR2 are KGHDR and SFDVKD. This CDR3 is CATSDRWTGVAFF. DNA of the CDR3: TGTGCCACCAGTGATCGATGGACAGGGGTCGCTTTCTTT.

This clonotype is labeled as medium-sized. The chain joins TRBV6-1 to TRBJ1-6, with D uncertain. The length of the CDR3 is 17 residues. The V end lost 1 base, the J end lost 0 bases, and 10 bases lay between the germline ends. Germline-derived CDR1 and CDR2 are MNHNS and SASEGT. The CDR3 here is CASSEGSRSSYNSPLHF. The CDR3 nucleotides are TGTGCCAGCAGTGAAGGATCCCGAAGCTCCTATAATTCACCCCTCCACTTT.

V is TRBV5-4 and J is TRBJ2-1; 11 bases align to TRBD2. Losses at the gene ends were 4 bases for V and 8 bases for J; bases not matched to a gene: 5. The CDR3 sequence is 14 residues long. Germline V gene lookup returns CDR1 SGHNT and CDR2 YYREEE (reference sequence). The CDR3 DNA reads TGTGCCAGCAGCATAGCGGGAGGGCCCTATGAGCAGTTCTTC. The encoded protein is CASSIAGGPYEQFF.

A remark on this clonotype: A read error is possible here, since a much larger clone lies one base away. The chain couples TRBV18 to TRBJ2-1; the D gene is possibly TRBD2 (5 bases). Germline V gives CDR1 KGHSH, CDR2 LQKENI. CDR3 length: 16 residues. The CDR3 spells CDSSPLTLARVNEQFF. CDR3 bases: TGTGACAGCTCACCACTGACGCTAGCTCGGGTTAATGAGCAGTTCTTC.

The chain employs TRBV4-1 and TRBJ2-5; D remains ambiguous. Per germline, CDR1 MGHRA and CDR2 YSYEKL. With 0 bases removed from V and 0 bases from J, the gap between germline ends came to 11 bases. The CDR3 consists of 16 residues. The CDR3 loop is CASSQESLADQETQYF. The CDR3 nucleotides are TGCGCCAGCAGCCAAGAGTCCCTGGCGGACCAAGAGACCCAGTACTTC.

The table lists this clonotype with a few counts. The rearrangement joins TRBV6-2 or TRBV6-3 to TRBJ2-7; D call uncertain. The ends were cut back, 6 bases at V and 7 bases at J, with 13 bases in the middle. Germline lookup yields CDR1 MNHEY and CDR2 SVGEGT. The CDR3 sequence is 12 residues long. The CDR3 DNA reads as TGTGCCAGCAGATACCCGCCCGAGGAGCAGTACTTC. Residues: CASRYPPEEQYF.

This clonotype is classed as medium-sized. The chain is built from TRBV6-5 and TRBJ2-3; the match to TRBD2 covers 7 bases. Germline V CDR1 and CDR2: MNHEY, SVGAGI. This CDR3 spans 13 amino acids. V was pared by 8 bases and J by 2 bases, with 4 bases of the junction left unmatched. The CDR3 DNA sequence: TGTGCCAGCGGGAGGGAGTTCACAGATACGCAGTATTTT. Translating it yields CASGREFTDTQYF.

This clonotype was observed a few times. V is TRBV5-4 and J is TRBJ2-7; D is perhaps TRBD2 (5 bases). V gave up 4 bases and J gave up 0 bases, with 11 bases separating them. Per germline, CDR1 SGHNT and CDR2 YYREEE (reference sequence). This CDR3 has 14 residues. CDR3 DNA: TGTGCCAGCAGCCCGGACTCCTACTCCTACGAGCAGTACTTC. As protein: CASSPDSYSYEQYF.

The DNA of the CDR3 is TGCGCCAGAAGCCCCCGGGTAGCGGGAGGCCCCAATGAGCAGTTCTTC. Translation gives CARSPRVAGGPNEQFF. The chain is built from TRBV5-1 and TRBJ2-1; 10 nucleotides agree with TRBD2. Germline V gene data show CDR1 as SGHRS and CDR2 as YFSETQ. The CDR3 has 16 amino acids. V lost 8 bases and J lost 6; bases outside the gene matches: 14.

On this clonotype: This may stem from a read error, because a much larger clone lies one nucleotide away. The chain is built from TRBV27 and TRBJ1-1; TRBD1 might be the D (5 bases). The CDR3 runs to 15 residues. Germline V gives CDR1 MNHEY, CDR2 SMNVEV (reference sequence). V was shortened by 4 bases and J by 1 base, with 13 bases between the two germline ends. Here the CDR3 DNA reads TGTGCCAGCAGTTACTTGCGGGGGACGAACACTGAAGCTTTCTTT. Protein sequence: CASSYLRGTNTEAFF.

This clonotype came up a few times. The rearrangement uses TRBV7-2 and TRBJ2-1; D may be TRBD1 (5 bases). Per the germline V gene, CDR1 is SGHTA and CDR2 is FQGNSA. V was pared by 1 base and J by 4 bases, with 11 bases between. The CDR3 consists of 15 residues. The CDR3 loop reads CASSLDQGRYNEQFF. For the CDR3, the DNA is TGTGCCAGCAGCTTAGACCAGGGTAGATACAATGAGCAGTTCTTC.

This clonotype is medium-sized (0.01 to 0.1%). The V and J genes are TRBV18 and TRBJ1-4; D call uncertain. The length of the CDR3 is 13 residues. Germline V gene lookup returns CDR1 KGHSH and CDR2 LQKENI. The V and J ends lost 4 bases and 8 bases respectively, with 11 bases between them. The CDR3 nucleotides are TGTGCCAGCTCACATGGGAGGGAAGAAAAACTGTTTTTT. Its translation is CASSHGREEKLFF.

This clonotype is labeled medium-sized (0.01 to 0.1%). The rearrangement links TRBV19 to TRBJ1-1; TRBD1 agrees at 8 bases. CDR1 is LNHDA, CDR2 SQIVND, per germline (reference sequence). The length of the CDR3 is 14 residues. Trimming took 3 bases from V and 0 from J; bases not matched to a gene: 0. The CDR3 DNA reads TGTGCCAGTAGTATGGACAGGGTGAACACTGAAGCTTTCTTT. It is translated as CASSMDRVNTEAFF.

By share, this clonotype counts as medium-sized. The V call is TRBV6-2 or TRBV6-3, the J call TRBJ1-2; weak D call: TRBD1 (5 bases). This CDR3 region has 14 residues. V was cut by 7 bases and J by 3 bases, with 15 bases left in between. The germline V gene has CDR1 MNHEY and CDR2 SVGEGT. The CDR3, as DNA: TGTGCCAGCACCCCTTGGGGGACCGACTATGGCTACACCTTC. It is translated as CASTPWGTDYGYTF.

Relative to its sample, this clonotype is medium-sized. CDR3 DNA: TGTGCCAGTAATAATCAGCCCCAGCATTTT. Translation: CASNNQPQHF. The chain carries TRBV19 and TRBJ1-5; no clear D gene. The CDR3 is made up of 10 amino acids. V lost 7 bases, J lost 4 bases, and 2 bases lay in between. The germline V gene has CDR1 LNHDA and CDR2 SQIVND (reference sequence).

The sample holds a few counts of this clonotype. V gene TRBV7-9 combines with J gene TRBJ2-5; maybe TRBD2 (5 bases). There are 17 residues in the CDR3. V lost 4 bases and J 2 bases, leaving 20 bases between the germline ends. Per the germline V gene, CDR1 is SEHNR and CDR2 is FQNEAQ (reference sequence). The CDR3 nucleotides are TGTGCCAGCAGCTCTTGGGGTAGCCGGAGGTTGCAAGAGACCCAGTACTTC. It encodes CASSSWGSRRLQETQYF.

This clonotype was counted between two and nine times. The chain recombines TRBV6-6 with TRBJ2-2; 10 bases match TRBD1. The CDR3 sequence is 17 residues long. CDR1 is MNHNY and CDR2 is SVGAGI in the germline V gene (reference sequence). V was pared by 0 bases and J by 2 bases, with 3 bases of the junction left unmatched. The CDR3 coding sequence is TGTGCCAGCAGTTACTCCGGGACAGGGGCTAACACCGGGGAGCTGTTTTTT. Translated: CASSYSGTGANTGELFF.

This clonotype has only a few counts. V is TRBV28 and J is TRBJ2-1; D is uncertain. CDR3 size: 13 residues. Trimming stripped 3 bases from V and 0 bases from J, with 3 bases between. Per germline, CDR1 MDHEN and CDR2 SYDVKM. Here the CDR3 reads CASSLGSYNEQFF. The CDR3 DNA is TGTGCCAGCAGTTTGGGCTCCTACAATGAGCAGTTCTTC.

Relative to its sample, this clonotype is medium-sized. The V gene is TRBV30, the J gene TRBJ2-3, with TRBD2 matching over 11 bases. The CDR3 is 15 residues long. The germline V gene encodes CDR1 GTSNPN and CDR2 SVGIG (reference sequence). The V segment lost 2 bases and the J segment 1 base; nucleotides outside the gene matches: 2. The CDR3 loop reads CAWSMGLAGTDTQYF. The CDR3 DNA is TGTGCCTGGAGTATGGGACTAGCGGGCACAGATACGCAGTATTTT. Based on the CDR3 plus reference TRBV30 and TRBJ2-3, the full variable domain is SQTIHQWPATLVQPVGSPLSLECTVEGTSNPNLYWYRQAAGRGLQLLFYSVGIGQISSEVPQNLSASRPQDRQFILSSKKLLLSDSGFYLCAWSMGLAGTDTQYFGPGTRLTVL.

Only a few counts were recorded for this clonotype. This chain links TRBV7-6 with TRBJ2-4, with TRBD2 as a possible D gene (7 bases). V lost 1 base to trimming and J lost 1 base, with 14 bases between them. In germline, CDR1 is SGHVS, CDR2 FNYEAQ. This CDR3 spans 17 amino acids. In DNA, the CDR3 is TGTGCCAGCAGCTTAGGTGGAGGGGGGGGGGCCAAAAACATTCAGTACTTC. The encoded protein is CASSLGGGGGAKNIQYF.

This clonotype is medium-sized. V is TRBV6-5 and J is TRBJ2-5; D call uncertain. Deletions cut 0 bases from V and 3 bases from J, with 2 bases between. Germline values: CDR1 MNHEY, CDR2 SVGAGI. CDR3 length: 12 residues. This chain's CDR3 is CASSYSEETQYF. CDR3 DNA: TGTGCCAGCAGTTACTCGGAAGAGACCCAGTACTTC.

This clonotype is classed as medium-sized. CDR3 bases: TGTGCCAGTAGTATAGGGAGGGAGGGAAACATTCAGTACTTC. Translating gives CASSIGREGNIQYF. The V call is TRBV19, the J call TRBJ2-4, with 7 nucleotides matching TRBD2. There are 14 residues in the CDR3. V dropped 1 base and J dropped 6; count of bases not matched to a gene: 3. Germline-derived CDR1 and CDR2 are LNHDA and SQIVND (reference sequence).

With respect to this clonotype: A much larger clone lies one base from this, so it may be a read error. This chain links TRBV19 with TRBJ2-1; 8 bases line up with TRBD1. This CDR3 is 16 amino acids long. V lost 1 base and J lost 6; bases outside the gene matches: 8. The germline V gene encodes CDR1 LNHDA and CDR2 SQIVND (reference sequence). Here the CDR3 reads CASSIVGQGASNEQFF. The CDR3 DNA reads as TGTGCCAGTAGTATAGTGGGCCAGGGGGCGAGCAATGAGCAGTTCTTC.

By sample share, this clonotype is medium-sized. CDR3 in DNA: TGTGCCAGCAGTTTTCCGGGACAGGGCTATTACAATGAGCAGTTCTTC. The encoded protein is CASSFPGQGYYNEQFF. This chain uses TRBV6-6 with TRBJ2-1; TRBD1 aligns across 9 bases. The CDR3 is made up of 16 amino acids. The junction had 8 bases not matched to a gene; V was cut back by 4 bases and J by 4 bases. Germline V gene data show CDR1 as MNHNY and CDR2 as SVGAGI (reference sequence).

V and J are TRBV5-4 and TRBJ2-5; 8 nucleotides agree with TRBD2. Germline V gives CDR1 SGHNT, CDR2 YYREEE (reference sequence). The CDR3 sequence is 15 residues long. The J segment lost 5 bases and the V segment lost 0 bases, leaving 6 bases of the junction unmatched. DNA of the CDR3: TGTGCCAGCAGCTTGGCGAGCGGGAGAGGTGAGACCCAGTACTTC. It translates to CASSLASGRGETQYF.

The V call is TRBV20-1, the J call TRBJ2-1, with TRBD2 matching 10 bases. The CDR3 totals 16 residues. The ends lost 4 bases at V and 0 bases at J; junction bases unmatched: 6. The germline V gene has CDR1 DFQATT and CDR2 SNEGSKA (reference sequence). The CDR3 DNA reads TGCAGTGCTACCGGACTAGCGGCCCTCTCCTACAATGAGCAGTTCTTC. Residues: CSATGLAALSYNEQFF.

By proportion, this clonotype is medium-sized (0.01 to 0.1%). The chain recombines TRBV6-2 or TRBV6-3 with TRBJ2-1; TRBD2 might be the D (6 bases). Per germline, CDR1 MNHEY and CDR2 SVGEGT. This CDR3 comprises 17 residues. V lost 6 bases and J lost 4, with 22 bases in between. The CDR3: CASSPLRIAEGYNEQFF. In DNA form, the CDR3 reads TGTGCCAGCAGCCCATTAAGGATAGCGGAGGGGTACAATGAGCAGTTCTTC.